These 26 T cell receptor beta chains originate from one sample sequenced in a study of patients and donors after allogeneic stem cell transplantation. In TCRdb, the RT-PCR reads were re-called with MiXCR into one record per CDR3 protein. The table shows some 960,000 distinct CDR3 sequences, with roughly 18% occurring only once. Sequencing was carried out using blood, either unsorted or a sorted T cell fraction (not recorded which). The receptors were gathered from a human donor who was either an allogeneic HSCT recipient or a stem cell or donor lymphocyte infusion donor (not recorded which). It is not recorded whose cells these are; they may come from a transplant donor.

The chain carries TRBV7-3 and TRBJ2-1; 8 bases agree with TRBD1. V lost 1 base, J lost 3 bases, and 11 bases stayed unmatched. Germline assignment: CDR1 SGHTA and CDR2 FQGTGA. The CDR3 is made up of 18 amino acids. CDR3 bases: TGTGCCAGCAGCTTAATGGTCCTAGGAACAGGGGGCTACAATGAGCAGTTCTTC. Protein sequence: CASSLMVLGTGGYNEQFF.

In nucleotides, the CDR3 is TGTGCCAGCGCCCCGTCGGCGGCGGGGACCCAGTACTTC. It is translated as CASAPSAAGTQYF. This chain links TRBV3-1 with TRBJ2-5, with a tentative D call TRBD2 (5 bases). Germline lookup yields CDR1 LGHDT and CDR2 YNNKEL (reference sequence). V was cut by 8 bases and J by 7 bases, with 17 bases left in between. The length of the CDR3 is 13 residues.

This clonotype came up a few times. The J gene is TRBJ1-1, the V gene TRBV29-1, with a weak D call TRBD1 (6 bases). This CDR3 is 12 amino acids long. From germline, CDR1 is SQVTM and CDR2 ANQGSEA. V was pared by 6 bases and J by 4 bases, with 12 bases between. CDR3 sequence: CSVRGRTTEAFF. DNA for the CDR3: TGCAGCGTACGGGGGCGGACCACTGAAGCTTTCTTT.

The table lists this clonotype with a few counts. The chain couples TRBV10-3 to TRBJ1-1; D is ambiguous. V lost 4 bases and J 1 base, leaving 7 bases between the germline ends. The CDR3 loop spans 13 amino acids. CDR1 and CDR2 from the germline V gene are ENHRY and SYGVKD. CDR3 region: CAISVAGNTEAFF. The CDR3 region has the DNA TGTGCCATCAGTGTGGCAGGGAACACTGAAGCTTTCTTT.

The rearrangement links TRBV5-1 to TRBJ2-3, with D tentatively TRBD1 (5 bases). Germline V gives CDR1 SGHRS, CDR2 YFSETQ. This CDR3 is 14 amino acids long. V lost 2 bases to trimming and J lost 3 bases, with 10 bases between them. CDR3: CASSFFQGTDTQYF. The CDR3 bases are TGCGCCAGCAGCTTCTTTCAGGGAACAGATACGCAGTATTTT.

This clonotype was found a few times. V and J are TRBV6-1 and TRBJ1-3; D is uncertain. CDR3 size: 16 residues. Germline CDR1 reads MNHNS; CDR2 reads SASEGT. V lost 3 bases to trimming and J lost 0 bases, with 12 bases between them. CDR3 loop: CASSEIRSFSGNTIYF. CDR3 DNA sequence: TGTGCCAGCAGTGAGATCAGAAGCTTCTCTGGAAACACCATATATTTT.

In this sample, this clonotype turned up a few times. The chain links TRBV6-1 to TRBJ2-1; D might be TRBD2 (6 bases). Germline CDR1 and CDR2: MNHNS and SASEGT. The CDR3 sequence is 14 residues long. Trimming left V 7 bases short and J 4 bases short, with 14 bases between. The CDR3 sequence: CASNPGLLYNEQFF. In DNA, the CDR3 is TGTGCCAGCAACCCGGGACTCCTTTACAATGAGCAGTTCTTC.

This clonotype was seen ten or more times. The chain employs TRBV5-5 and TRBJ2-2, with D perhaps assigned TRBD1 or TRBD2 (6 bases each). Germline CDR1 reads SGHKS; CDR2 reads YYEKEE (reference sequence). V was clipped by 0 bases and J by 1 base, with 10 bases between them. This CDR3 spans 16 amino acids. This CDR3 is CASSLAGGWNTGELFF. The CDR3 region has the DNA TGTGCCAGCAGCTTGGCCGGGGGCTGGAACACCGGGGAGCTGTTTTTT.

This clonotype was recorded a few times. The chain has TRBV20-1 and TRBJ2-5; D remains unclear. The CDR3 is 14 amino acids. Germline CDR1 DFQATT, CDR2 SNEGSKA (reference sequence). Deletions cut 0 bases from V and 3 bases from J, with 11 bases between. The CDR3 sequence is CSARDSRNKETQYF. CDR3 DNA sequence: TGCAGTGCTAGAGATAGTAGGAATAAAGAGACCCAGTACTTC.

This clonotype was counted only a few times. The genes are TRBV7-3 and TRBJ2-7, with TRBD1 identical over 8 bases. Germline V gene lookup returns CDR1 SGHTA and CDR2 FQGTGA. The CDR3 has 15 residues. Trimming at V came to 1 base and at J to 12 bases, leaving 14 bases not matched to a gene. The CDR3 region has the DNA TGTGCCAGCAGCTTAAACGGACAGGGTGTATACGTTAGGTACTTC. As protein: CASSLNGQGVYVRYF.

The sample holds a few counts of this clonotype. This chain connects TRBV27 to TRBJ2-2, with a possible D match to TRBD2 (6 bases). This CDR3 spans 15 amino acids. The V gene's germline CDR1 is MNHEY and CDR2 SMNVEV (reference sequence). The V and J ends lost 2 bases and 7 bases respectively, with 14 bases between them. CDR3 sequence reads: CASSLMGGSGGELFF. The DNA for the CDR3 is TGTGCCAGCAGTTTAATGGGGGGATCGGGCGGGGAGCTGTTTTTT.

The CDR3 is CASSSGLAGMGNIQYF. In nucleotides, the CDR3 is TGTGCCAGCAGCTCGGGACTAGCGGGGATGGGGAACATTCAGTACTTC. This rearrangement joins TRBV7-9 to TRBJ2-4; TRBD2 agrees at 13 bases. V shed 4 bases and J 7 bases; nucleotides not matched to a gene: 7. This CDR3 is built from 16 residues. Germline values: CDR1 SEHNR, CDR2 FQNEAQ (reference sequence).

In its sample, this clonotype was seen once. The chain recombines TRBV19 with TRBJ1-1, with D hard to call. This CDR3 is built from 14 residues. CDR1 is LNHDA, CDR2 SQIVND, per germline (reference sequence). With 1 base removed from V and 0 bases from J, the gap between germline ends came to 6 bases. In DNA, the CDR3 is TGTGCCAGTAGTATAGGACGGTTGAACACTGAAGCTTTCTTT. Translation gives CASSIGRLNTEAFF.

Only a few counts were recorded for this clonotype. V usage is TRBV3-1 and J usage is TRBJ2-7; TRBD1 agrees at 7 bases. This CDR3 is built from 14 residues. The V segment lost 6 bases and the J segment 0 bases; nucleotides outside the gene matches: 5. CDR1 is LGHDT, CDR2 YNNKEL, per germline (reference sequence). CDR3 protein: CASRRGQASYEQYF. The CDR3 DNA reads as TGTGCCAGCAGACGCGGACAGGCCTCCTACGAGCAGTACTTC.

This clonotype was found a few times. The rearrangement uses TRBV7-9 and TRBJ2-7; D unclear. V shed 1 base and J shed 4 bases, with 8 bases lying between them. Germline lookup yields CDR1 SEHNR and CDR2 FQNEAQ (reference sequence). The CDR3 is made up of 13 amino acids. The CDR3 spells CASSLDTRYEQYF. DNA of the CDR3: TGTGCCAGCAGCTTAGACACCAGGTACGAGCAGTACTTC.

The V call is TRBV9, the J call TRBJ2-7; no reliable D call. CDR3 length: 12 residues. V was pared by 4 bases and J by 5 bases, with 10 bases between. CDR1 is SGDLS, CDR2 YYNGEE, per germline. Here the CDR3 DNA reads TGTGCCAGCAGCCCCCAAGGGCACGAGCAGTACTTC. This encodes CASSPQGHEQYF.

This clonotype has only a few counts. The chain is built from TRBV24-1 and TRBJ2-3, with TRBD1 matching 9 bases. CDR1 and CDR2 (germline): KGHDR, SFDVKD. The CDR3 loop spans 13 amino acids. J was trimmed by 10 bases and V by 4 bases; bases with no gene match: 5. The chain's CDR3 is CATSDPNRGPQYF. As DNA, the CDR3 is TGTGCCACCAGTGACCCAAACAGGGGGCCGCAGTATTTT.

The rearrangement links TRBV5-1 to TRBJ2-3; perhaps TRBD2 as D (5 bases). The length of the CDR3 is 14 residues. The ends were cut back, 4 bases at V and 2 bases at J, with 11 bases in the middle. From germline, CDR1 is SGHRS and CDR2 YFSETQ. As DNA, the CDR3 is TGCGCCAGCAGCAAAGGACGGGACACAGATACGCAGTATTTT. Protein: CASSKGRDTDTQYF.

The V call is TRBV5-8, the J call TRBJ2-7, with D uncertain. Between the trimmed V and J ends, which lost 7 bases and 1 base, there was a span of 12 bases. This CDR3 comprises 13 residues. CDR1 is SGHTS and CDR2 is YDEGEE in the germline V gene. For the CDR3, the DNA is TGTGCCAGCCCCGACAAGCTATCCTACGAGCAGTACTTC. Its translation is CASPDKLSYEQYF.

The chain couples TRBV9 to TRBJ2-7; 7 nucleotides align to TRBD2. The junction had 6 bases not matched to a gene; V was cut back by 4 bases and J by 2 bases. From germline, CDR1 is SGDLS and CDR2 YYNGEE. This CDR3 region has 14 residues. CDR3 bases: TGTGCCAGCAGCCCAATGGGGGGGACCTACGAGCAGTACTTC. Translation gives CASSPMGGTYEQYF.

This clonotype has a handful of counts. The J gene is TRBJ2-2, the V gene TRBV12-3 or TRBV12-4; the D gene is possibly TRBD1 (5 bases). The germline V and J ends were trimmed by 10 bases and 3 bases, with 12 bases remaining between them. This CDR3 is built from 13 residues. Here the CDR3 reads CATHTRDTGELFF. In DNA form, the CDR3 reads TGTGCCACCCATACCAGGGACACCGGGGAGCTGTTTTTT.

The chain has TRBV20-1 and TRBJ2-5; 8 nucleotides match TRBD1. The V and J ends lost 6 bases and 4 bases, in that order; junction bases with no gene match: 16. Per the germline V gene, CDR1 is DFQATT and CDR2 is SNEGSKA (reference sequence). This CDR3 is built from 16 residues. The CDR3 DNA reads TGCAGTGCCGCGTTGGAGACAGGGGAGATCGGAGAGACCCAGTACTTC. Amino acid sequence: CSAALETGEIGETQYF.

The CDR3 region is CASSQGTTHVDTQYF. The CDR3 DNA sequence: TGCGCCAGCAGCCAGGGGACCACCCATGTCGATACGCAGTATTTT. The V gene is TRBV4-1, the J gene TRBJ2-3, with D perhaps given as TRBD1 or TRBD2 (5 bases each). Germline V gives CDR1 MGHRA, CDR2 YSYEKL. CDR3 length equals 15 residues. Trimming stripped 3 bases from V and 6 bases from J, with 16 bases between.

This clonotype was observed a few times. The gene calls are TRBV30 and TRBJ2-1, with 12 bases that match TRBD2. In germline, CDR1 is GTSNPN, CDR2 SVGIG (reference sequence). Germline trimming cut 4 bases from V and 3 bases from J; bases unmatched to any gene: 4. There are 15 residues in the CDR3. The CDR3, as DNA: TGTGCCTGGACTAGCGGGGGGGCTTACTACAATGAGCAGTTCTTC. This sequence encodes CAWTSGGAYYNEQFF. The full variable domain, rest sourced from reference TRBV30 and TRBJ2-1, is SQTIHQWPATLVQPVGSPLSLECTVEGTSNPNLYWYRQAAGRGLQLLFYSVGIGQISSEVPQNLSASRPQDRQFILSSKKLLLSDSGFYLCAWTSGGAYYNEQFFGPGTRLTVL.

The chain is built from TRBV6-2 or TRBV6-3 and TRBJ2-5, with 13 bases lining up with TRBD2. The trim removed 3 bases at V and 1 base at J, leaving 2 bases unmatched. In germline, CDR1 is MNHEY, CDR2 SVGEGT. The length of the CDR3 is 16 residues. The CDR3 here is CASSYRTSGGQETQYF. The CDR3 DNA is TGTGCCAGCAGTTATCGGACTAGCGGGGGCCAAGAGACCCAGTACTTC.

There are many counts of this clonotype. CDR3 sequence reads: CASSPTGGLTEAFF. In nucleotides, the CDR3 is TGTGCCAGCAGTCCGACAGGGGGTCTCACTGAAGCTTTCTTT. The chain carries TRBV12-3 or TRBV12-4 and TRBJ1-1, with 9 nucleotides matching TRBD1. The CDR3 extends over 14 amino acids. V lost 5 bases and J lost 4; bases outside the gene matches: 5.